These 15 T cell receptor beta chains originate from one sample sequenced in a study of blood T cells in healthy people across ages (dated by TCRdb to 2015 to 2017). Library preparation employed 5' RACE. Sequencing used an Illumina HiSeq 2500. A second PCR of roughly 6 to 11 cycles was run with a J-beta primer mix and a sample-barcoded 5' primer. Clones were called with MiXCR by TCRdb after fastp trimmed the public reads at Q25, and only in-frame beta chains were retained. Under each unique CDR3 protein, matching rows form one entry showing the most common genes and DNA. The table for this sample lists 750,000 to 1,000,000 distinct CDR3 sequences; roughly 28% of them were counted only once. The leading ten clones occupy roughly 10% of the sample. Another study also made use of these data, one on T cells of mothers and their children.

Specimen: blood. The receptors were sampled from a woman between 40 and 55 years old in good health.

This clonotype came up many times. The chain links TRBV20-1 to TRBJ2-5, with D unresolved. CDR1 and CDR2 (germline): DFQATT, SNEGSKA (reference sequence). The CDR3 loop spans 13 amino acids. V was trimmed by 0 bases and J by 0 bases, leaving 5 bases between them. The CDR3 is CSARDTNQETQYF. In DNA form, the CDR3 reads TGCAGTGCTAGAGATACTAACCAAGAGACCCAGTACTTC.

This chain links TRBV20-1 with TRBJ2-7; tentative D call: TRBD2 (5 bases). V was trimmed by 1 base and J by 3 bases, leaving 10 bases between them. The CDR3 consists of 13 residues. Germline V CDR1 and CDR2: DFQATT, SNEGSKA (reference sequence). The CDR3 sequence: CSARGAGGYEQYF. The CDR3 DNA reads as TGCAGTGCTAGAGGCGCGGGTGGCTACGAGCAGTACTTC.

This clonotype has only a few counts. V gene TRBV24-1 combines with J gene TRBJ2-3; D call uncertain. CDR1 is KGHDR and CDR2 is SFDVKD in the germline V gene. Between the trimmed V and J ends, which lost 5 bases and 4 bases, there was a span of 6 bases. The CDR3 covers 12 residues. The CDR3 region has the DNA TGTGCCACCAGTGCAGGACCAGATACGCAGTATTTT. This codes for CATSAGPDTQYF.

V gene TRBV6-1 combines with J gene TRBJ2-3, with D unclear. Looked up from germline, CDR1 is MNHNS and CDR2 is SASEGT. This CDR3 region has 15 residues. Trimming shortened V by 0 bases and J by 4 bases, and 11 bases separated the two germline ends. The CDR3 nucleotides read TGTGCCAGCAGTGAAGCGGCAGGTTCGGCAGATACGCAGTATTTT. It specifies CASSEAAGSADTQYF.

A note on this clonotype: A read error may produce the germline difference seen at one junction end. V and J are TRBV12-3 or TRBV12-4 and TRBJ1-5; D gene ambiguous. This CDR3 comprises 16 residues. The CDR3 reads CASSLDPWGGSSPPHF. CDR3 sequence (DNA): TGTGCCAGCAGTTTGGATCCCTGGGGTGGTAGTTCACCCCCCCACTTT.

V gene TRBV20-1 combines with J gene TRBJ1-1; a weak D match, TRBD1 (5 bases). Germline V gives CDR1 DFQATT, CDR2 SNEGSKA (reference sequence). There are 14 residues in the CDR3. Between the trimmed V and J ends, which lost 4 bases and 0 bases, there was a span of 12 bases. CDR3 region: CSATPPDMNTEAFF. The CDR3, as DNA: TGCAGTGCTACCCCGCCGGACATGAACACTGAAGCTTTCTTT.

This clonotype was found a few times. The V and J genes are TRBV27 and TRBJ1-4; 8 positions match TRBD1. CDR3 length: 13 amino acids. Losses at the gene ends were 8 bases for V and 8 bases for J; bases not matched to a gene: 7. In germline, CDR1 is MNHEY, CDR2 SMNVEV (reference sequence). CDR3: CASSDREGEKLFF. The CDR3, as DNA: TGTGCCAGCTCGGACAGGGAGGGGGAAAAACTGTTTTTT.

This clonotype appeared a few times. The rearrangement joins TRBV7-9 to TRBJ2-7; D is possibly TRBD2 (6 bases). The CDR3 spans 16 residues. Germline assignment: CDR1 SEHNR and CDR2 FQNEAQ (reference sequence). The V gene lost 2 bases and the J gene lost 5 bases, with 19 bases spanning the gap. CDR3 region: CASSLSSSGGQHEQYF. In DNA, the CDR3 is TGTGCCAGCAGCTTATCATCCTCCGGGGGTCAACACGAGCAGTACTTC.

This clonotype was picked up many times. The V and J genes are TRBV5-1 and TRBJ2-7; 13 nucleotides line up with TRBD2. The CDR3 has 18 residues. With V trimmed by 4 bases and J by 5 bases, 15 bases remained unmatched. Germline V CDR1 and CDR2: SGHRS, YFSETQ. CDR3 in DNA: TGCGCCAGCAGCCCATACCCGGGACTAGCGGGGCCTTCCGACGAGCAGTACTTC. Translating gives CASSPYPGLAGPSDEQYF.

This clonotype was seen once. With a much larger clone just one base away, this may be a read error. This chain joins TRBV7-3 and TRBJ2-1; D unresolved. Germline V gene sequence: CDR1 SGHTA, CDR2 FQGTGA. The CDR3 spans 13 residues. CDR3 region: CTSRPRTLNEQFF. In DNA form, the CDR3 reads TGTACCAGCAGGCCGCGGACCCTCAATGAGCAGTTCTTC.

This clonotype has only one observation. Being one base from a much bigger clone, this may be a read error. The V and J genes are TRBV12-3 or TRBV12-4 and TRBJ2-7; no definite D call. CDR3 length equals 14 residues. The CDR3 reads CASNLSALGYEQYF. The CDR3 DNA is TGTGCCAGCAATTTATCCGCGCTCGGGTACGAGCAGTACTTC.

There are a few counts of this clonotype. V and J are TRBV3-1 and TRBJ2-2, with unresolved D. V dropped 1 base and J dropped 4 bases, with 10 bases sitting between them. Germline lookup yields CDR1 LGHDT and CDR2 YNNKEL (reference sequence). CDR3 length: 15 amino acids. The CDR3 is CASSQVAVGTGELFF. CDR3 DNA: TGTGCCAGCAGCCAAGTGGCGGTGGGCACCGGGGAGCTGTTTTTT. Filled out from reference TRBV3-1 and TRBJ2-2, the complete variable domain reads DTAVSQTPKYLVTQMGNDKSIKCEQNLGHDTMYWYKQDSKKFLKIMFSYNNKELIINETVPNRFSPKSPDKAHLNLHINSLELGDSAVYFCASSQVAVGTGELFFGEGSRLTVL.

This clonotype came up a few times. Written as DNA, the CDR3 is TGCAGTGCCAGGACGGACAGGGATTCCTACAATGAGCAGTTCTTC. This sequence encodes CSARTDRDSYNEQFF. The V call is TRBV20-1, the J call TRBJ2-1; 8 bases line up with TRBD1. The germline CDR1 and CDR2 sequences are DFQATT and SNEGSKA (reference sequence). V shed 6 bases, J shed 1 base, and the junction held 8 bases outside the gene matches. The CDR3 is 15 residues long.

The chain is built from TRBV2 and TRBJ2-5; possibly TRBD1 for D (7 bases). This CDR3 has 14 amino acids. The germline CDR1 and CDR2 sequences are SNHLY and FYNNEI. Trimming removed 4 bases at V and 4 bases at J, with 13 bases between. CDR3 sequence: CASSGDREVETQYF. CDR3 DNA: TGTGCCAGCAGTGGAGACAGGGAGGTAGAGACCCAGTACTTC.

Many counts were recorded for this clonotype. The chain employs TRBV10-3 and TRBJ2-1; 9 bases line up with TRBD1. The CDR3 extends over 17 amino acids. V was clipped by 0 bases and J by 2 bases; unmatched bases: 5. Germline V gives CDR1 ENHRY, CDR2 SYGVKD. The CDR3 DNA reads as TGTGCCATCAGTGAGTCTCCGGGACAGGGTACCTACAATGAGCAGTTCTTC. Translating it yields CAISESPGQGTYNEQFF.